This TCR beta chain was observed in a study of T cell responses to AZD1222 COVID-19 vaccine. Study in general: Whether given at about 4 or about 12 weeks, second doses were pooled. Study-level findings and limits: The breadth and depth of Spike-specific TCRs increased once two AZD1222 doses had been given. Of the AZD1222 recipients, only six or seven were seropositive at baseline. A mostly white British donor set with more females was recruited, and clonal diversity was possibly underestimated.

The CDR3 contains 12 residues. Germline assignment: CDR1 SGDLS and CDR2 YYNGEE. V lost 0 bases, J lost 3 bases, and 3 bases lay in between. Sequencing was performed with immunoSEQ multiplex PCR; in TCRdb, only in-frame clones are kept and a portion is missing. The table has roughly 150,000 clones, over 90% seen once. For this clone: Antigen: not known.

Specimen: peripheral blood, collected on day 0 of AZD1222 vaccination. The chain has TRBV9 and TRBJ1-2; D is undetermined. The origin of this receptor is an adult in good health. This chain's CDR3 is CASSVGDYGYTF. Here the CDR3 DNA reads TGTGCCAGCAGCGTAGGGGACTATGGCTACACCTTC.